A selection of T cell receptor beta chains follows, all from one sample in a study of T cell responses to AZD1222 COVID-19 vaccine. Assay used: immunoSEQ multiplex PCR; TCRdb lists only in-frame clones, some missing. The data hold around 200,000 clones, with 88% observed a single time. The sample here was peripheral blood, taken on day 0 of AZD1222 vaccination. The receptors originated from an adult in good health. The CDR3 runs from the conserved cysteine through the conserved F or W. The D gene is left open where the match is weak. A clone size is listed for some rows: how often the clone was seen (once, few, many), or a class if it is expanded.

TRBJ1-1 | TRBV6-5 | - | - | CASRLQGRTEAFF | TGTGCCAGCAGGTTACAGGGACGCACTGAAGCTTTCTTT
TRBJ1-6 | TRBV27 | TRBD1 | many | CASSFQGQISPLHF | TGTGCCAGCAGTTTCCAGGGACAGATCTCACCCCTCCACTTT
TRBJ1-1 | TRBV6-5 | - | once | CASQWGFGTEAFF | TGTGCCAGCCAATGGGGGTTTGGCACTGAAGCTTTCTTT
TRBJ1-6 | TRBV2 | - | - | CASKQSSYNSPLHF | TGTGCCAGCAAACAGAGCTCCTATAATTCACCCCTCCACTTT
TRBJ2-7 | TRBV13 | TRBD1 | - | CTIQGAYEQYF | TGTACCATCCAGGGGGCCTACGAGCAGTACTTC
TRBJ2-2 | TRBV7-9 | TRBD1 | - | CASSRTGNTGELFF | TGTGCCAGCAGCCGGACAGGGAACACCGGGGAGCTGTTTTTT
TRBJ1-6 | TRBV27 | - | - | CASSLSMGAIESPLHF | TGTGCCAGCAGTTTATCGATGGGGGCAATTGAATCACCCCTCCACTTT
TRBJ1-5 | TRBV14 | - | - | CATSGRAGQPQHF | TGTGCCACCTCGGGCAGGGCGGGTCAGCCCCAGCATTTT
TRBJ1-3 | TRBV2 | - | - | CASKGDLSGNTIYF | TGTGCCTCTAAGGGGGACCTCTCTGGAAACACCATATATTTT
TRBJ1-3 | TRBV9 | - | - | CASSVEGSAGNTIYF | TGTGCCAGCAGCGTAGAGGGTTCTGCTGGAAACACCATATATTTT
TRBJ2-3 | TRBV9 | TRBD2 | - | CASSVGTSGGADTQYF | TGTGCCAGCAGCGTCGGGACTAGCGGGGGGGCAGATACGCAGTATTTT
TRBJ1-2 | TRBV5-1 | TRBD1 | - | CASTGGRGRDGYTF | TGCGCCAGCACAGGGGGCAGGGGGCGAGATGGCTACACCTTC
TRBJ1-5 | TRBV6-4 | - | - | CASSESWDSEPQHF | TGTGCCAGCAGTGAGTCATGGGATTCCGAGCCCCAGCATTTT
TRBJ2-5 | TRBV11-3 | TRBD2 | once | CASSPGDLAGAETQYF | TGTGCCAGCAGCCCGGGGGACTTAGCGGGGGCTGAGACCCAGTACTTC
TRBJ1-1 | TRBV21-1 | - | - | CASERNTEAFF | TGTGCCAGCGAGAGGAACACTGAAGCTTTCTTT
TRBJ1-5 | TRBV28 | - | - | CASSPLGGHQPQHF | TGTGCCAGCAGCCCACTCGGGGGCCATCAGCCCCAGCATTTT
TRBJ1-1 | TRBV7-9 | - | - | CASIPQRQTNTEAFF | TGTGCCAGCATCCCTCAGAGGCAGACGAACACTGAAGCTTTCTTT
TRBJ1-4 | TRBV7-9 | - | - | CASSPGAGTNEKLFF | TGTGCCAGCAGCCCGGGGGCTGGAACTAATGAAAAACTGTTTTTT
TRBJ2-1 | TRBV14 | - | few | CASSQGSLLGEQFF | TGTGCCAGCAGCCAAGGGAGCCTCCTGGGGGAGCAGTTCTTC
TRBJ1-5 | TRBV21-1 | - | - | CPTRKHATGCRSNQPQHF | TGTCCAACCAGAAAACACGCGACAGGGTGTCGGAGCAATCAGCCCCAGCATTTT
TRBJ2-7 | TRBV4-1 | - | - | CASSQILEGGLYEQYF | TGCGCCAGCAGCCAAATACTCGAGGGGGGGCTGTACGAGCAGTACTTC
TRBJ1-6 | TRBV11-2 | - | - | CASSLSSNNQVYNSPLHF | TGTGCCAGCAGCTTAAGTTCTAATAATCAGGTCTATAATTCACCCCTCCACTTT
TRBJ1-2 | TRBV6-2/TRBV6-3 | - | - | CASSYWSSINYGYTF | TGTGCCAGCAGTTACTGGTCATCGATAAACTATGGCTACACCTTC
TRBJ1-6 | TRBV5-1 | - | - | CASNSGTQNSPLHF | TGCGCCAGCAACTCCGGGACACAGAATTCACCCCTCCACTTT
TRBJ1-2 | TRBV12-3/TRBV12-4 | TRBD1 | - | CASSLGQGVVETF | TGTGCCAGCAGTTTGGGACAGGGGGTCGTGGAAACCTTC
TRBJ1-5 | TRBV25-1 | - | - | CASSEPGPSQPQHF | TGTGCCAGCAGTGAACCCGGGCCCTCTCAGCCCCAGCATTTT
TRBJ2-3 | TRBV15 | TRBD2 | once | CATSRVAGGSFTQYF | TGTGCCACCAGCAGAGTTGCGGGGGGGTCCTTTACGCAGTATTTT
TRBJ2-1 | TRBV4-2 | TRBD2 | - | CASSQGLAGFYNEQFF | TGTGCCAGCAGCCAAGGACTAGCGGGGTTCTACAATGAGCAGTTCTTC
TRBJ1-2 | TRBV6-5 | TRBD1 | - | CASSYRDRNGYTF | TGTGCCAGCAGTTACCGGGACAGGAATGGCTACACCTTC
TRBJ1-1 | TRBV4-3 | - | once | CASSQDPLGTHTEAFF | TGCGCCAGCAGCCAAGATCCGCTGGGGACCCACACTGAAGCTTTCTTT
TRBJ2-2 | TRBV4-3 | - | - | CASSQDGRGPNTGELFF | TGCGCCAGCAGCCAAGATGGAAGGGGACCGAACACCGGGGAGCTGTTTTTT
TRBJ2-1 | TRBV15 | - | - | CATSSSRGAYNEQFF | TGTGCCACCAGCAGTTCGAGGGGCGCTTACAATGAGCAGTTCTTC
TRBJ2-7 | TRBV7-9 | - | few | CASSLARYEQYF | TGTGCCAGCAGCTTAGCGCGGTACGAGCAGTACTTC
TRBJ1-1 | TRBV4-2 | TRBD1 | - | CASSAGGTVNTEAFF | TGTGCCAGCAGCGCTGGCGGGACAGTGAACACTGAAGCTTTCTTT
TRBJ2-5 | TRBV5-4 | - | - | CASSFVVGAKTQYF | TGTGCCAGCAGCTTTGTTGTAGGGGCGAAGACCCAGTACTTC
TRBJ2-1 | TRBV20-1 | TRBD2 | - | CSASGVLAGVNEQFF | TGCAGTGCTAGTGGGGTCCTAGCGGGGGTGAATGAGCAGTTCTTC
TRBJ2-7 | TRBV4-1 | - | - | CASSHIAGQPYEQYF | TGCGCCAGCAGCCATATCGCCGGACAACCCTACGAGCAGTACTTC
TRBJ1-4 | TRBV24-1 | TRBD1 | few | CATSDSAGGGEKLFF | TGTGCCACCAGTGATTCGGCAGGGGGAGGTGAAAAACTGTTTTTT
TRBJ2-7 | TRBV5-8 | - | once | CASSPRGQDEQYF | TGTGCCAGCAGCCCACGTGGGCAGGACGAGCAGTACTTC
TRBJ2-7 | TRBV27 | - | - | CASIRGLEQYF | TGTGCCAGCATACGGGGGCTCGAGCAGTACTTC
TRBJ1-5 | TRBV3-1/TRBV3-2 | - | - | CASSQGSDKDQPQHF | TGTGCCAGCAGCCAAGGTTCCGACAAGGATCAGCCCCAGCATTTT
TRBJ2-3 | TRBV20-1 | - | once | CSASSSTDTQYF | TGCAGTGCTAGTAGCAGCACAGATACGCAGTATTTT
TRBJ2-7 | TRBV3-1/TRBV3-2 | - | - | CASSHYISYEQYF | TGTGCCAGCAGCCACTACATTTCCTACGAGCAGTACTTC
TRBJ2-1 | TRBV20-1 | TRBD2 | - | CSASSGEISYNEQFF | TGCAGTGCTAGTAGCGGGGAGATCTCCTACAATGAGCAGTTCTTC
TRBJ1-1 | TRBV9 | - | - | CASSVGAGNTEAFF | TGTGCCAGCAGCGTAGGGGCAGGGAACACTGAAGCTTTCTTT
TRBJ1-2 | TRBV29-1 | TRBD1 | once | CSDQGGQGANGYGYTF | TGCAGCGACCAAGGGGGACAGGGGGCGAATGGGTATGGCTACACCTTC